One and the same sample provided the 10 T cell receptor beta chains below, sequenced in a study of blood T cell repertoires in COVID-19. Measured with immunoSEQ multiplex PCR; TCRdb has only the in-frame clones, and not every one. The repertoire has about 200,000 clones, around nine tenths of them found once; the top ten carry around a fifth. Sample: peripheral blood. The origin of the receptors is a man in his sixties with active or convalescent COVID-19.

This clone was observed a handful of times. The genes are TRBV6-1 and TRBJ1-3, with TRBD1 matching over 7 bases. V was clipped by 0 bases and J by 0 bases; unmatched bases: 2. Per germline, CDR1 MNHNS and CDR2 SASEGT. The CDR3 is 16 residues long. The DNA of the CDR3 is TGTGCCAGCAGTGAAGCTGCAGGGGGCTCTGGAAACACCATATATTTT. Translated: CASSEAAGGSGNTIYF.

V is TRBV5-4 and J is TRBJ2-3, with TRBD2 matching 8 bases. The CDR3 totals 18 residues. In germline, CDR1 is SGHNT, CDR2 YYREEE (reference sequence). J was trimmed by 2 bases and V by 0 bases; bases with no gene match: 11. CDR3 amino acids: CASSLVSGGDPSTDTQYF. Written as DNA, the CDR3 is TGTGCCAGCAGCTTGGTAAGCGGGGGAGATCCTTCCACAGATACGCAGTATTTT.

The gene calls are TRBV11-2 and TRBJ2-1; TRBD2 matches at 8 bases. The CDR3 runs to 16 residues. Trimming removed 1 base from V and 6 bases from J; junction bases left unmatched: 8. Germline lookup yields CDR1 SGHAT and CDR2 FQNNGV. The CDR3 region has the DNA TGTGCCAGCAGCTTAGCCCGACTAGCGAGTTTCAATGAGCAGTTCTTC. This encodes CASSLARLASFNEQFF.

This rearrangement joins TRBV30 to TRBJ1-1, with D unclear. With 0 bases removed from V and 7 bases from J, the gap between germline ends came to 6 bases. CDR1 GTSNPN and CDR2 SVGIG come from the germline V gene (reference sequence). This CDR3 is built from 11 residues. CDR3 DNA sequence: TGTGCCTGGAGTGTTACTAGTGAAGCTTTCTTT. This gives the protein CAWSVTSEAFF.

The gene calls are TRBV6-5 and TRBJ2-3; 9 bases align to TRBD2. The ends lost 7 bases at V and 6 bases at J; junction bases unmatched: 8. CDR3 length equals 14 residues. Germline V CDR1 and CDR2: MNHEY, SVGAGI. CDR3 nucleotides: TGTGCCAGCAAGCAAGCGGGGGGTTTGGATACGCAGTATTTT. Translation: CASKQAGGLDTQYF.

J is TRBJ2-7 and V is TRBV9, with 7 nucleotides matching TRBD2. This CDR3 is 14 amino acids long. Germline V gene data show CDR1 as SGDLS and CDR2 as YYNGEE. V dropped 0 bases and J dropped 7; count of bases not matched to a gene: 7. For the CDR3, the DNA is TGTGCCAGCAGCGTAGTACAGACCGGGGGGGAGCAGTACTTC. The encoded protein is CASSVVQTGGEQYF. Variable domain in full (rest from reference TRBV9 and TRBJ2-7): DSGVTQTPKHLITATGQRVTLRCSPRSGDLSVYWYQQSLDQGLQFLIQYYNGEERAKGNILERFSAQQFPDLHSELNLSSLELGDSALYFCASSVVQTGGEQYFGPGTRLTVT.

The gene calls are TRBV27 and TRBJ2-5; 8 bases line up with TRBD2. CDR3 length equals 15 residues. CDR1 and CDR2 from the germline V gene are MNHEY and SMNVEV (reference sequence). V was pared by 6 bases and J by 9 bases, with 15 bases of the junction left unmatched. CDR3 residues: CASSQTGTRERAQYF. For the CDR3, the DNA is TGTGCCAGCAGCCAAACCGGGACTAGGGAGAGGGCCCAGTACTTC.

The V and J genes are TRBV5-1 and TRBJ2-3; D not resolved. Germline V gene data show CDR1 as SGHRS and CDR2 as YFSETQ. V lost 2 bases to trimming and J lost 1 base, with 11 bases between them. The CDR3 consists of 15 residues. The CDR3 DNA follows: TGCGCCAGCAGCTTTGCAGGAACTCGCACAGATACGCAGTATTTT. Protein product: CASSFAGTRTDTQYF. Looking up the rest from reference TRBV5-1 and TRBJ2-3 gives the full variable domain: KAGVTQTPRYLIKTRGQQVTLSCSPISGHRSVSWYQQTPGQGLQFLFEYFSETQRNKGNFPGRFSGRQFSNSRSEMNVSTLELGDSALYLCASSFAGTRTDTQYFGPGTRLTVL.

The rearrangement uses TRBV9 and TRBJ2-2; a possible D gene is TRBD2 (6 bases). The ends were cut back, 0 bases at V and 7 bases at J, with 10 bases in the middle. This CDR3 region has 14 residues. Germline CDR1 and CDR2: SGDLS and YYNGEE. The CDR3 is CASSVAGESGELFF. The CDR3 coding sequence is TGTGCCAGCAGCGTAGCGGGGGAGAGCGGGGAGCTGTTTTTT.

The chain has TRBV18 and TRBJ1-5, with TRBD1 identical over 9 bases. With 6 bases clipped from V and 2 bases from J, the junction kept 11 bases outside the gene matches. Germline V CDR1 and CDR2: KGHSH, LQKENI. The length of the CDR3 is 17 residues. CDR3 in amino acids: CASSSGTGPRGNQPQHF. The CDR3 DNA reads TGTGCCAGCTCCTCCGGGACAGGGCCGAGGGGCAATCAGCCCCAGCATTTT.